This T cell receptor beta chain was retrieved from a study of technical replicates of blood from several donors. Data came from immunoSEQ multiplex PCR; TCRdb stores just in-frame clones and leaves some out. The sample shows some 70,000 clones, roughly 97% of them seen only once. The CDR3 contains 17 residues. This clonotype was obtained from a human donor in good health. The chain links TRBV21-1 to TRBJ1-1; TRBD1 is the table's D call, not checked against the DNA. TRBV21-1 is marked as a pseudogene. Material for sequencing was T cells isolated from PBMCs. The CDR3 nucleotides read TGTGCCAGCGGGGCCGAAAGAAATACAGTGATGAACACTGAAGCTTTCTTT. Amino acids: CASGAERNTVMNTEAFF.